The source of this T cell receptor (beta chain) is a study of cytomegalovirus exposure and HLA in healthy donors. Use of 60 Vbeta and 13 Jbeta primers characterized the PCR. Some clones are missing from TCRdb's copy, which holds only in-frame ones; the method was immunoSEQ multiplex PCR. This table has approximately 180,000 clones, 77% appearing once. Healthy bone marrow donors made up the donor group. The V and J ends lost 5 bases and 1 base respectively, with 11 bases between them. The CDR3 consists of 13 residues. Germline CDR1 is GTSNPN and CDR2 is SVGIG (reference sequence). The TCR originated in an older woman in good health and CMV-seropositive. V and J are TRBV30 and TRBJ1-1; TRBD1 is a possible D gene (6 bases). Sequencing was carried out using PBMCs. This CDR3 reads CAWGQMTNTEAFF. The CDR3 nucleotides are TGTGCCTGGGGACAGATGACGAACACTGAAGCTTTCTTT.